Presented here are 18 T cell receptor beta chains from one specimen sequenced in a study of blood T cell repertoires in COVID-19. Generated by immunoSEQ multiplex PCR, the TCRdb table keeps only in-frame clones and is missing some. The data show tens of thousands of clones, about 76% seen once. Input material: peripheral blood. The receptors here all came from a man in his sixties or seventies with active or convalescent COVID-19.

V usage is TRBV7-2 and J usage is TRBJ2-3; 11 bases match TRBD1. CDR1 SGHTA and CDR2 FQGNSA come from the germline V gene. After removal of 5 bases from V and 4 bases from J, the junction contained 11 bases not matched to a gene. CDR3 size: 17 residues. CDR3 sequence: CASSRGRTGGAADTQYF. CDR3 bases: TGTGCCAGCAGCCGGGGAAGGACAGGGGGCGCGGCAGATACGCAGTATTTT.

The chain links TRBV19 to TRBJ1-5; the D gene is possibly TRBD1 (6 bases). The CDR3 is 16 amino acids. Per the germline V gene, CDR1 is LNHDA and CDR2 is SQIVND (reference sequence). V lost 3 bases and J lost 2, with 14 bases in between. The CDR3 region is CASSIRQGKGNQPQHF. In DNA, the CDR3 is TGTGCCAGTAGTATTCGGCAGGGGAAGGGCAATCAGCCCCAGCATTTT.

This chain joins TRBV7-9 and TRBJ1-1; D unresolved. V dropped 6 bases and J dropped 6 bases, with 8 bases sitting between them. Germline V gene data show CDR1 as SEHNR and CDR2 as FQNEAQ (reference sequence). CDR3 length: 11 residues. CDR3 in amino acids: CASRSRSEAFF. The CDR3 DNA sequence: TGTGCCAGCAGGAGCCGGTCTGAAGCTTTCTTT.

CDR3 loop: CASSPGTSGYQETQYF. The CDR3 DNA follows: TGTGCCAGCAGCCCCGGGACTAGCGGGTACCAAGAGACCCAGTACTTC. The rearrangement uses TRBV7-3 and TRBJ2-5; 12 bases fit TRBD2. With V trimmed by 5 bases and J by 0 bases, 4 bases remained unmatched. This CDR3 is built from 16 residues. CDR1 and CDR2 (germline): SGHTA, FQGTGA. The whole variable domain, filled in from reference TRBV7-3 and TRBJ2-5, reads GAGVSQTPSNKVTEKGKYVELRCDPISGHTALYWYRQSLGQGPEFLIYFQGTGAADDSGLPNDRFFAVRPEGSVSTLKIQRTERGDSAVYLCASSPGTSGYQETQYFGPGTRLLVL.

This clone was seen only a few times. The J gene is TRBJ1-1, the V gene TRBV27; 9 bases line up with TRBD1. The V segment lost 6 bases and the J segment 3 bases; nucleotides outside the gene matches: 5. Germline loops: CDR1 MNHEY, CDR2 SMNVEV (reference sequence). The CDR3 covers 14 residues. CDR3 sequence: CASRGQGGYTEAFF. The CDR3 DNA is TGTGCCAGCAGGGGACAGGGAGGGTACACTGAAGCTTTCTTT.

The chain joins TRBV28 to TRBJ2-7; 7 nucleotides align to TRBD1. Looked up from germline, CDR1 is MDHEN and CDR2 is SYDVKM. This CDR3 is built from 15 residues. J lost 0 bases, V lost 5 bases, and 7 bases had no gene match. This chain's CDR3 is CASSPEDRFSYEQYF. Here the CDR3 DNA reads TGTGCCAGCAGTCCGGAGGACAGGTTCTCCTACGAGCAGTACTTC.

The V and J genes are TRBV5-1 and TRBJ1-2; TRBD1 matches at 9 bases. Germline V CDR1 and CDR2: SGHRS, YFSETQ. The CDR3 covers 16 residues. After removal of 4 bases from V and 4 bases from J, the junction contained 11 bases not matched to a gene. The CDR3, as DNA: TGCGCCAGCAGCCCGGGACAGGGCACTTCTACCTATGGCTACACCTTC. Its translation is CASSPGQGTSTYGYTF. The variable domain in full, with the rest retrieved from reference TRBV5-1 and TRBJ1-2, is KAGVTQTPRYLIKTRGQQVTLSCSPISGHRSVSWYQQTPGQGLQFLFEYFSETQRNKGNFPGRFSGRQFSNSRSEMNVSTLELGDSALYLCASSPGQGTSTYGYTFGSGTRLTVV.

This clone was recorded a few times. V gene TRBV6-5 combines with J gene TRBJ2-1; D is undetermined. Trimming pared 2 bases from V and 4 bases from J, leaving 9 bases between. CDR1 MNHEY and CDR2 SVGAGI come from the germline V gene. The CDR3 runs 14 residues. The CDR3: CASSYGREYNEQFF. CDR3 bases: TGTGCCAGCAGTTACGGTCGAGAATACAATGAGCAGTTCTTC.

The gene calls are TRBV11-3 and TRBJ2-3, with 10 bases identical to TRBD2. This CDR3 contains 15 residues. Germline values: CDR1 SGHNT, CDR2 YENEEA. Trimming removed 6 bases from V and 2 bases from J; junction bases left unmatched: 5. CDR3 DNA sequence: TGTGCCAGCAGTACCGGGACTAGCGACACAGATACGCAGTATTTT. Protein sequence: CASSTGTSDTDTQYF.

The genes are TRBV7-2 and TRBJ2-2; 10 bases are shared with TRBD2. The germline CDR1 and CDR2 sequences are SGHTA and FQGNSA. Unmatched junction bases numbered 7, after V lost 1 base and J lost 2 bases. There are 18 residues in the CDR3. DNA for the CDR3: TGTGCCAGCAGCTTAGTAGCTAGCGGGGGCCTTAACACCGGGGAGCTGTTTTTT. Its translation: CASSLVASGGLNTGELFF.

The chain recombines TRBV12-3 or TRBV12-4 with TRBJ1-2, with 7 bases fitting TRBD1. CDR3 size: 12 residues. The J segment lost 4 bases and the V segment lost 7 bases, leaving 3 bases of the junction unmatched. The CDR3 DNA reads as TGTGCCAGCACATCAGGGGGCTATGGCTACACCTTC. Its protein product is CASTSGGYGYTF.

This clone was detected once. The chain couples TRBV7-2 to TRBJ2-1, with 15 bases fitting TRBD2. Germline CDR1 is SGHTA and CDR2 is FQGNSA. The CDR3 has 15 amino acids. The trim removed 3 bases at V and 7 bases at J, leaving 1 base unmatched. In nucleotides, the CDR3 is TGTGCCAGCAGCTTTGGGACTAGCGGGGGGAATGAGCAGTTCTTC. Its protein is CASSFGTSGGNEQFF.

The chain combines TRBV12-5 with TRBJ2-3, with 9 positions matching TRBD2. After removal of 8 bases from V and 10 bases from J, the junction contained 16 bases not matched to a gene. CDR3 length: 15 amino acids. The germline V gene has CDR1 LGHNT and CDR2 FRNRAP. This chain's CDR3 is CASSRLDSLAGAQYF. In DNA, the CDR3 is TGTGCTAGTTCAAGGCTGGACTCCTTAGCGGGGGCGCAGTATTTT. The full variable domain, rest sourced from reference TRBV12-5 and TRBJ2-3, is DARVTQTPRHKVTEMGQEVTMRCQPILGHNTVFWYRQTMMQGLELLAYFRNRAPLDDSGMPKDRFSAEMPDATLATLKIQPSEPRDSAVYFCASSRLDSLAGAQYFGPGTRLTVL.

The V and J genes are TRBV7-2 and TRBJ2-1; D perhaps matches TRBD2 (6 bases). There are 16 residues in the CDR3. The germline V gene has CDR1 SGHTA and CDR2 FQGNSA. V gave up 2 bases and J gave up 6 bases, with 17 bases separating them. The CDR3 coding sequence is TGTGCCAGCAGCTTATCCCCGGGAGACAGCGGCAATGAGCAGTTCTTC. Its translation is CASSLSPGDSGNEQFF.

The CDR3 DNA reads as TGTGCCAGCAGTTCTGCGGGAGGGCGGGGCAATGAGCAGTTCTTC. Protein: CASSSAGGRGNEQFF. This sequence joins TRBV6-2 or TRBV6-3 and TRBJ2-1; 9 nucleotides line up with TRBD2. CDR3 length equals 15 residues. Germline trimming cut 4 bases from V and 6 bases from J; bases unmatched to any gene: 7. Germline CDR1 and CDR2: MNHEY and SVGEGT.

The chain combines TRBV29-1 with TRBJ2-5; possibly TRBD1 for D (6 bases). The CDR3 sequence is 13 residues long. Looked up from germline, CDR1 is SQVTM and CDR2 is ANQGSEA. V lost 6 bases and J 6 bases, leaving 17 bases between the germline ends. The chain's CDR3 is CSVGGQSGKTQYF. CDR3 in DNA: TGCAGCGTCGGAGGACAGTCAGGGAAGACCCAGTACTTC.

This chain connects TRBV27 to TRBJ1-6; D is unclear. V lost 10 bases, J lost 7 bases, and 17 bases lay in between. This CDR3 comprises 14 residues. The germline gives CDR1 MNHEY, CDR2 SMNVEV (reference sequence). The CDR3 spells CATRGSSRNSPLHF. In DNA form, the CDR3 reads TGTGCCACCAGAGGGAGCTCCCGGAATTCACCCCTCCACTTT.

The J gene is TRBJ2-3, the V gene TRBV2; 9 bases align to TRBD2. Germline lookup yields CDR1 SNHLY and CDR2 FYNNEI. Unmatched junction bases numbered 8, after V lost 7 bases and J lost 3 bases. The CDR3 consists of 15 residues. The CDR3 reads CASKGSGRSTDTQYF. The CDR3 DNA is TGTGCCAGCAAAGGGAGCGGGAGGAGTACAGATACGCAGTATTTT.